The TCR beta chain under discussion was sequenced for a study of cytomegalovirus exposure and HLA in healthy donors. Study-wide findings and caveats: About 87% or about 30% of the time was how often most TCR beta V segments were productive, according to an earlier analysis.

V lost 2 bases, J lost 0 bases, and 7 bases lay in between. There are 15 residues in the CDR3. Germline CDR1 MNHEY, CDR2 SMNVEV (reference sequence). Remarks on this clone: As yet, its antigen is unknown.

PCR amplification relied on 60 Vbeta primers (plus 13 Jbeta primers). The assay was immunoSEQ multiplex PCR, and TCRdb's table has in-frame clones only and misses some. The data hold 150,000 to 200,000 clones, with roughly four fifths observed a single time. The chain uses TRBV27 and TRBJ1-4; D is ambiguous. The sequencing input was PBMCs. The receptor was derived from a man aged 45-65 years in good health and CMV-seropositive. The CDR3, as DNA: TGTGCCAGCAGTTTAACCAGGACAACTAATGAAAAACTGTTTTTT. Protein sequence: CASSLTRTTNEKLFF.